A selection of T cell receptor beta chains follows, all from one sample in a study of circulating and synovial CD4+ cells in juvenile arthritis. The protocol was immunoSEQ multiplex PCR, while the TCRdb copy is restricted to in-frame clones and leaves out a portion. Of around 32,000 clones listed, roughly 95% are singletons. Sequencing was done on a sample of CD4+ T cells from blood. These receptor sequences come from a human donor with juvenile idiopathic arthritis. CDR3s include the opening cysteine and the closing phenylalanine or tryptophan. Fields, in order: D gene, clone size, V gene, J gene, CDR3 protein, CDR3 DNA. D genes are given only for firm matches. For some rows the clone size is stated as once, few or many, or as a class when expanded; others skip it.

>.|.|TRBV27|TRBJ1-6
CASSTFPLLSSYNSPLHF
TGTGCCAGCAGTACCTTCCCCCTCCTGAGCTCCTATAATTCACCCCTCCACTTT
>TRBD2|.|TRBV5-1|TRBJ2-1
CASSSAGLTEQFF
TGCGCCAGCAGCTCAGCGGGACTCACTGAGCAGTTCTTC
>.|.|TRBV5-4|TRBJ2-6
CASSLGASGANVLTF
TGTGCCAGCAGCTTGGGGGCCTCTGGGGCCAACGTCCTGACTTTC
>TRBD1|.|TRBV7-8|TRBJ1-2
CASSIRTGGYGYTF
TGTGCCAGCAGCATCCGGACAGGGGGGTATGGCTACACCTTC
>.|.|TRBV11-3|TRBJ2-1
CASSLGFQRYNEQFF
TGTGCCAGCAGCTTGGGATTTCAGCGGTACAATGAGCAGTTCTTC
>TRBD1|.|TRBV6-5|TRBJ1-5
CASSYRDRGNQPQHF
TGTGCCAGCAGTTACCGGGACAGGGGAAATCAGCCCCAGCATTTT
>TRBD2|once|TRBV5-4|TRBJ2-1
CASSFSGSHNEQFF
TGTGCCAGCAGCTTTAGCGGGAGCCACAATGAGCAGTTCTTC
>TRBD2|.|TRBV19|TRBJ2-1
CASGSRAGGRYEQFF
TGTGCCAGTGGAAGCCGGGCGGGAGGGCGGTATGAGCAGTTCTTC
>TRBD1|.|TRBV27|TRBJ2-3
CASSLLGQALDTQYF
TGTGCCAGCAGCCTACTCGGACAGGCGTTGGATACGCAGTATTTT
>.|.|TRBV28|TRBJ1-2
CASIWGRGGYGYTF
TGTGCCAGCATTTGGGGGCGCGGGGGCTATGGCTACACCTTC
>.|.|TRBV19|TRBJ1-1
CASKSTQMNTEAFF
TGTGCCAGTAAATCTACACAGATGAACACTGAAGCTTTCTTT
>TRBD2|.|TRBV6-1|TRBJ2-7
CASSELSGSSYEQYF
TGTGCCAGCAGTGAATTAAGCGGGAGTTCTTACGAGCAGTACTTC
>TRBD1|.|TRBV28|TRBJ1-1
CASSFHFRDRNNTEAFF
TGTGCCAGCAGTTTTCATTTTCGGGACAGAAATAACACTGAAGCTTTCTTT
>TRBD2|.|TRBV5-6|TRBJ2-7
CASSPGTSGSWGYEQYF
TGTGCCAGCAGCCCCGGGACTAGCGGGAGCTGGGGGTACGAGCAGTACTTC
>.|medium-sized|TRBV5-1|TRBJ1-2
CASSPVERAANYGYTF
TGCGCCAGCAGCCCGGTGGAGCGGGCAGCTAACTATGGCTACACCTTC
>.|.|TRBV9|TRBJ1-3
CASSREGSSGNTIYF
TGTGCCAGCAGCAGGGAGGGGTCCTCTGGAAACACCATATATTTT
>.|.|TRBV9|TRBJ1-3
CASSPSTGASGNTIYF
TGTGCCAGCAGCCCATCGACAGGCGCATCTGGAAACACCATATATTTT
>.|.|TRBV14|TRBJ1-6
CASSQPTANSPLHF
TGTGCCAGCAGCCAGCCGACAGCAAATTCACCCCTCCACTTT
>TRBD1|.|TRBV28|TRBJ1-2
CASSRPGGDYGYTF
TGTGCCAGCAGCCGACCAGGGGGAGACTATGGCTACACCTTC
>.|.|TRBV28|TRBJ2-1
CASSLGTGNNEQFF
TGTGCCAGCAGTTTAGGTACAGGGAATAATGAGCAGTTCTTC
>TRBD1|.|TRBV28|TRBJ1-6
CASSIKPGQGANSYNSPLHF
TGTGCCAGCAGTATAAAACCGGGACAGGGGGCTAACTCCTATAATTCACCCCTCCACTTT
>.|.|TRBV7-3|TRBJ2-2
CASSSNSGTGELFF
TGTGCCAGCAGCTCCAACTCCGGGACCGGGGAGCTGTTTTTT
>.|once|TRBV9|TRBJ2-1
CASSGLGTPYNEQFF
TGTGCCAGCAGCGGACTGGGGACTCCCTACAATGAGCAGTTCTTC
>.|.|TRBV20-1|TRBJ1-2
CSARVRLYDTF
TGCAGTGCTAGAGTCCGGTTGTACGACACCTTC
>TRBD1|.|TRBV6-6|TRBJ2-1
CASRRDRGHGNEQFF
TGTGCCAGCAGAAGAGACAGGGGGCATGGGAATGAGCAGTTCTTC
>TRBD1|.|TRBV19|TRBJ1-2
CASSIGQGMGGYTF
TGTGCCAGTAGTATAGGACAGGGGATGGGCGGCTACACCTTC
>.|.|TRBV28|TRBJ2-5
CASSFLGRAQEETQYF
TGTGCCAGCAGTTTCCTAGGCAGGGCCCAGGAAGAGACCCAGTACTTC
>.|once|TRBV19|TRBJ2-5
CASSIDALAGGSRETQYF
TGTGCCAGTAGTATAGACGCCTTGGCAGGGGGGTCACGAGAGACCCAGTACTTC
>.|.|TRBV30|TRBJ1-1
CAWSDMNTEAFF
TGTGCCTGGAGTGACATGAACACTGAAGCTTTCTTT
>.|.|TRBV19|TRBJ2-1
CASTLGGWEYNEQFF
TGTGCCAGTACCTTGGGAGGATGGGAATACAATGAGCAGTTCTTC
>.|.|TRBV6-5|TRBJ2-1
CASSPLGLAYNEQFF
TGTGCCAGCAGTCCCCTGGGACTCGCCTACAATGAGCAGTTCTTC
>TRBD1|.|TRBV5-1|TRBJ2-7
CASSLQGAEGEQYF
TGCGCCAGCAGCTTGCAGGGGGCGGAGGGCGAGCAGTACTTC